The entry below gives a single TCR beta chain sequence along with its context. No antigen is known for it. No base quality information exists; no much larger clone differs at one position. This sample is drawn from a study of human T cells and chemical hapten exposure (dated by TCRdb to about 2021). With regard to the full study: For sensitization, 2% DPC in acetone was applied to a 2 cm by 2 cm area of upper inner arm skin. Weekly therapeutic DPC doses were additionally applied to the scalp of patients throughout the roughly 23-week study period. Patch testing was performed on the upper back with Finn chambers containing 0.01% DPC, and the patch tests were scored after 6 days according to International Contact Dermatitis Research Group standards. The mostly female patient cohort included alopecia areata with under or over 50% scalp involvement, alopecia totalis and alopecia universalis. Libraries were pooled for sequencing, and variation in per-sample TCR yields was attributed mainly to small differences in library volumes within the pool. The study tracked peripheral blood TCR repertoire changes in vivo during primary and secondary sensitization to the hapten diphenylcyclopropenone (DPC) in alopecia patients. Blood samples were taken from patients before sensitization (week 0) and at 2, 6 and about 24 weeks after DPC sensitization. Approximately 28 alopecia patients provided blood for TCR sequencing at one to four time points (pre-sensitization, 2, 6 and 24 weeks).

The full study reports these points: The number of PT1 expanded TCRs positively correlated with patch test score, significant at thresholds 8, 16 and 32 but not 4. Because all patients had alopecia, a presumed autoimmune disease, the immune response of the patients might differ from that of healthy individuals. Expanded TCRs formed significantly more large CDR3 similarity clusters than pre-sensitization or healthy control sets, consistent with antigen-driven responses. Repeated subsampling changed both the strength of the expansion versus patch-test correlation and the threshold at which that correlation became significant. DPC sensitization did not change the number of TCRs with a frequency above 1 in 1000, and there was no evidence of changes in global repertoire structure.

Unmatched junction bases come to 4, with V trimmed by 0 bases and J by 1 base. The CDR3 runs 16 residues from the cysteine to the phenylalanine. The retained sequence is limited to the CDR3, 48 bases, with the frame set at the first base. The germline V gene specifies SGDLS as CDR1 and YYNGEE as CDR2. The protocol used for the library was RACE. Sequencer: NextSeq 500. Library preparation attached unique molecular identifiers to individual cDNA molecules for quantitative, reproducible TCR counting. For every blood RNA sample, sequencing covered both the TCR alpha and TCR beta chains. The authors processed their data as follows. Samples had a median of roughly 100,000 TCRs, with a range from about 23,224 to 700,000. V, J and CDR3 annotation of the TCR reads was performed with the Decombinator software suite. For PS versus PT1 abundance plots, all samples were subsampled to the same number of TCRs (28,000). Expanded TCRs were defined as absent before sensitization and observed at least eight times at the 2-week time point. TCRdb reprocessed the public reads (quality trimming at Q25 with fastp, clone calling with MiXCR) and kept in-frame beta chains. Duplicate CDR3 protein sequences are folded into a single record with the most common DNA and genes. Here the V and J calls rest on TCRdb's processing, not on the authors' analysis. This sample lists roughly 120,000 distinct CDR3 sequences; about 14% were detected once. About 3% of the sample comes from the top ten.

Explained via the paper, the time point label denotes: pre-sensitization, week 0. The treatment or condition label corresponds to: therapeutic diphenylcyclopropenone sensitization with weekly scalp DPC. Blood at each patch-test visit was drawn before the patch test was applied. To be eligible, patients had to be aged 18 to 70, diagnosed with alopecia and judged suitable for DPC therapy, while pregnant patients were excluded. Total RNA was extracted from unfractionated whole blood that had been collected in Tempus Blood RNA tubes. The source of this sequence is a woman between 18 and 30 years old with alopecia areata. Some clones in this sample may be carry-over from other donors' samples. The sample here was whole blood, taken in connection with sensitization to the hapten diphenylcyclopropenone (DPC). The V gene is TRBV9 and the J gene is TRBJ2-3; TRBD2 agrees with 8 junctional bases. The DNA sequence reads TGTGCCAGCAGCGTAGGCCCAGCGGGGGGCACAGATACGCAGTATTTT. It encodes CASSVGPAGGTDTQYF.